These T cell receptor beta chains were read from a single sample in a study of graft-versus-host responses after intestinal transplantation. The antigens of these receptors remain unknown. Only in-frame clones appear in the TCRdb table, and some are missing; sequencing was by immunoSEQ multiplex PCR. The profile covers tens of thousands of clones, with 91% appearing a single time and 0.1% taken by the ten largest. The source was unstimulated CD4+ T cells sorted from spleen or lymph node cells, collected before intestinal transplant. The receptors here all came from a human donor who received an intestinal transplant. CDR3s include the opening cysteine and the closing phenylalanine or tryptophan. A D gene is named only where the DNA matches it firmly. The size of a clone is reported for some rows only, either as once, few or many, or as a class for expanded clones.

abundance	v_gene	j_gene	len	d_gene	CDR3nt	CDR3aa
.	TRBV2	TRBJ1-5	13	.	TGTGCCACCACGACAGGCCAGTATCAGCCCCAGCATTTT	CATTTGQYQPQHF
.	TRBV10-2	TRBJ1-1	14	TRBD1	TGCGCCAGCAGCCCCGGACAGGTTAACACTGAAGCTTTCTTT	CASSPGQVNTEAFF
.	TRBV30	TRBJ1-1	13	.	TGTGCCTTGGTCGGGGTAGGGAACACTGAAGCTTTCTTT	CALVGVGNTEAFF
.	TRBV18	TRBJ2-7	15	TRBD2	TGTGCCAGCTCACCGGGACTAGCGAGCCACTACGAGCAGTACTTC	CASSPGLASHYEQYF
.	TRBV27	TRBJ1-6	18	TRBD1	TGTGCCAGCAGTTTATCGAGGGGGGGGACAGGGCAAAATTCACCCCTCCACTTT	CASSLSRGGTGQNSPLHF
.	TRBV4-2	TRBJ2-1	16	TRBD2	TGTGCCAGCAGCCAAGATTGGCTAGCGGGGCGAAATGAGCAGTTCTTC	CASSQDWLAGRNEQFF
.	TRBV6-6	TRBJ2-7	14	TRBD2	TGTGCCAGCAGTAGACTAGCGGAAAGAAACGAGCAGTACTTC	CASSRLAERNEQYF
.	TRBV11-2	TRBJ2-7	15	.	TGTGCCAGCAGCTTAGGTGACTTCCCCTCCTACGAGCAGTACTTC	CASSLGDFPSYEQYF
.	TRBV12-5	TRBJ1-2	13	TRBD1	TGTGCTAGTGGTTTGGAAACAGGGGATGGCTACACCTTC	CASGLETGDGYTF
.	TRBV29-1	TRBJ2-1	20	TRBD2	TGCAGCGTTGAGAGGGGCCGAGCGGGGGTCACCCCGAGCTCCTACAATGAGCAGTTCTTC	CSVERGRAGVTPSSYNEQFF
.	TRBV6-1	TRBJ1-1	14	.	.	CATSTSGGDTEAFF
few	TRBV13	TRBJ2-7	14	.	TGTGCCAGCAGGCGGGACTTAAATTCCTACGAGCAGTACTTC	CASRRDLNSYEQYF
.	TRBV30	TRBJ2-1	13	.	TGTGCCTGGAGTAAGAGTCCCTACAATGAGCAGTTCTTC	CAWSKSPYNEQFF
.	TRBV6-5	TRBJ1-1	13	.	TGTGCCAGCAGATATACAGATAACACTGAAGCTTTCTTT	CASRYTDNTEAFF
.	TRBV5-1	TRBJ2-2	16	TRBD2	TGCGCCAGCAGCCTTAATAGCGGGTCGAACACCGGGGAGCTGTTTTTT	CASSLNSGSNTGELFF
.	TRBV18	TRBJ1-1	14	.	TGTGCCAGCTCACCAATGGCAGGGTCAACTGAAGCTTTCTTT	CASSPMAGSTEAFF
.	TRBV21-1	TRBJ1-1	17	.	TGTGCCAGCAGCAAAGGGGATTATAGGGGGCGTATCACTGAAGCTTTCTTT	CASSKGDYRGRITEAFF
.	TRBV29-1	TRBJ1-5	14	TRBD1	TGCAGCGTACTTGTGCCGGGACAGGGGCAGCCCCAGCATTTT	CSVLVPGQGQPQHF
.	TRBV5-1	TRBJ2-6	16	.	TGCGCCAGCAGACCGACCGGGTTCTCCGGGGCCAACGTCCTGACTTTC	CASRPTGFSGANVLTF
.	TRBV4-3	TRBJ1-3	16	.	TGCGCCAGCAGCCGCACGACAGTTGTCTCTGGAAACACCATATATTTT	CASSRTTVVSGNTIYF
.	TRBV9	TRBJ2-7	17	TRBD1	TGTGCCAGCAGCTTCGATTTAAGGGGGCTCACCTCCTACGAGCAGTACTTC	CASSFDLRGLTSYEQYF
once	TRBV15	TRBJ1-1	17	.	TGTGCCACCAGCAGAGATCGGACGGGGGGTTTGGGCACTGAAGCTTTCTTT	CATSRDRTGGLGTEAFF
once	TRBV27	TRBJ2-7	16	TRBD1	TGTGCCAGCAGCACATCGGGACAGGGGGTGACCTACGAGCAGTACTTC	CASSTSGQGVTYEQYF
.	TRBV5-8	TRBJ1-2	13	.	TGTGCCAGCAGCCCGACAAACGTCTATGGCTACACCTTC	CASSPTNVYGYTF
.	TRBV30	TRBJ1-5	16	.	TGTGCCTGGTCCAACACGGGGGGAACAAGCAATCAGCCCCAGCATTTT	CAWSNTGGTSNQPQHF
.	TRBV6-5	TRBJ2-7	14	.	TGTGCCAGCAGTCGAGACGGGGACACCTACGAGCAGTACTTC	CASSRDGDTYEQYF
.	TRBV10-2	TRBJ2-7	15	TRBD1	TGCGCCAGCACCCGGACAGGGACCTTATCCTACGAGCAGTACTTC	CASTRTGTLSYEQYF
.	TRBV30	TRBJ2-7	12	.	TGTGCCTGGAGTAAACAGGCCTACGAGCAGTACTTC	CAWSKQAYEQYF
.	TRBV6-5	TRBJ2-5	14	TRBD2	TGTGCCAGCAGTTCGACTAGCGGGGGGAAGACCCAGTACTTC	CASSSTSGGKTQYF
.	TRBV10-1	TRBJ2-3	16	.	TGCGCCAGCAGTGAGTCGGGGGGACTTGGCACAGATACGCAGTATTTT	CASSESGGLGTDTQYF
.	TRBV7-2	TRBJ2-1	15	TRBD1	TGTGCCAGCAGGAGCGGGACAGGGGAAAGCAATGAGCAGTTCTTC	CASRSGTGESNEQFF
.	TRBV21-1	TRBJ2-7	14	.	TGTGCCAGCAGCAAAGCGGACGGGGGGGCCGAGCAGTACTTC	CASSKADGGAEQYF
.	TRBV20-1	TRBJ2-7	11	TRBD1	TGCAGTGCAGGGACAGCTGGCGAGCAGTACTTC	CSAGTAGEQYF
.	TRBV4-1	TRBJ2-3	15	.	TGCGCCAGCAGCCAAAGGCTAGAAATTTCAGATACGCAGTATTTT	CASSQRLEISDTQYF
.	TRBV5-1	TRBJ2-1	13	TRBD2	TGCGCCAGCAGCTTTGTTAGCGGGGGCGAGCAGTTCTTC	CASSFVSGGEQFF
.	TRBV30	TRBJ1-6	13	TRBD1	TGTGCCTACAAGACAGGGTCGGCCTCACCCCTCCACTTT	CAYKTGSASPLHF
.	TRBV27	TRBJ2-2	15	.	TGTGCCAGCAGCTTGGCTAGCTGGAACACCGGGGAGCTGTTTTTT	CASSLASWNTGELFF
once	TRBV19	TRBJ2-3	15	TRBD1	TGTGCCAGTAGTATCTTGGCAGGGGGAACAGATACGCAGTATTTT	CASSILAGGTDTQYF
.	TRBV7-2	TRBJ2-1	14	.	TGTGCCAGCAGCTCCCAGCCGGGCGAGGGTGAGCAGTTCTTC	CASSSQPGEGEQFF
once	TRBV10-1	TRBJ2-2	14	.	TGCGCCAGCAGTGAAGACAGCTACACCGGGGAGCTGTTTTTT	CASSEDSYTGELFF
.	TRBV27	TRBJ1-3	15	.	TGTGCCAGCAGTTTATCGTGGGGGACAGGAAACACCATATATTTT	CASSLSWGTGNTIYF
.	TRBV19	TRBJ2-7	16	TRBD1	TGTGCCAGTAGCCCAGGTGGGGGGACAGGGGATGTCGAGCAGTACTTC	CASSPGGGTGDVEQYF
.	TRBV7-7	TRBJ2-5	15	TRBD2	TGTGCCAGCAGCCAGGCGGGGGGGCCGTTAGAGACCCAGTACTTC	CASSQAGGPLETQYF
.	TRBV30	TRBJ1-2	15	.	TGTGCCTGGAGTGTATTGGACAGACCTAACTATGGCTACACCTTC	CAWSVLDRPNYGYTF
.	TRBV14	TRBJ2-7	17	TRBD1	TGTGCCAGCAGCTCCCGGGACAGGGGTAATTCTTCGCACGAGCAGTACTTC	CASSSRDRGNSSHEQYF
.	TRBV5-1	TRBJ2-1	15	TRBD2	TGCGCCAGCAGCGTCGGGGGGGCTCTTTTGAATGAGCAGTTCTTC	CASSVGGALLNEQFF
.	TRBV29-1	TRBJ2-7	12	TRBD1	TGCAGCGTTGGGGACAGGGGCCGCGAGCAGTACTTC	CSVGDRGREQYF
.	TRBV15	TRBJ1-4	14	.	TGTGCCACCAGCAGAGAATGGAGTATGGAAAAACTGTTTTTT	CATSREWSMEKLFF